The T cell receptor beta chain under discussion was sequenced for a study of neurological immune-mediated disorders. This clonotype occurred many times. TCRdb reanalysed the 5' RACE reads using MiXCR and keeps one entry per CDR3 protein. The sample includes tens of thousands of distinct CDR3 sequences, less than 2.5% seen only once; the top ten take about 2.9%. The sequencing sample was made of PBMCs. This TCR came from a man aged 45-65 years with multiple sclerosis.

This CDR3 reads CASASETQYF. Here the CDR3 DNA reads TGTGCCAGCGCAAGCGAGACCCAGTACTTC. This rearrangement joins TRBV2 to TRBJ2-5; the D is unclear. Germline CDR1 is SNHLY and CDR2 is FYNNEI. There are 10 residues in the CDR3. Trimming cost V 8 bases and J 5 bases, with 6 bases left between them.